This entry lists 4 T cell receptor beta chains sequenced from one sample in a study of beta chain features in type 1 diabetes. All of the isolated RNA was reverse transcribed, so expressed TCRB transcripts were sequenced. Assay: immunoSEQ multiplex PCR; the TCRdb copy retains only in-frame clones and omits some. The table lists about 120,000 clones, about 17% of them singletons. Their antigens are not known. General study results and limits: TCRB CDR3s were moderately but significantly shorter in Type 1 diabetes patients in all four CD4+ subsets.

The material sequenced was central memory CD4+ T cells from blood. The receptors were sampled from a man aged 25 to 40 with type 1 diabetes.

This clone was seen a handful of times. CDR3 nucleotides: TGTGCCAGCAGCTTAGAAGGGACAAGCACAGATACGCAGTATTTT. Translated, it gives CASSLEGTSTDTQYF. The V and J genes are TRBV11-3 and TRBJ2-3; tentative D call: TRBD1 (6 bases). This CDR3 spans 15 amino acids. The V gene lost 0 bases and the J gene lost 0 bases, with 7 bases spanning the gap. The germline V gene has CDR1 SGHNT and CDR2 YENEEA.

This clone was recorded a few times. This chain connects TRBV4-2 to TRBJ2-1, with TRBD1 matching 10 bases. Germline V gene sequence: CDR1 LGHNA, CDR2 YNFKEQ. The V gene end was trimmed by 4 bases and the J gene end by 10 bases; junction bases not matched to a gene: 13. The CDR3 extends over 16 amino acids. The CDR3 DNA sequence: TGTGCCAGCAGCCGGGACAGGGGAAGGACCTCACGGGAGCAGTTCTTC. Residues: CASSRDRGRTSREQFF.

This clone was detected ten times or more. The V and J genes are TRBV30 and TRBJ2-6; D ambiguous. Germline CDR1 is GTSNPN and CDR2 is SVGIG (reference sequence). V lost 4 bases and J 0 bases, leaving 7 bases between the germline ends. The CDR3 length is 14 residues. CDR3 in DNA: TGTGCCTGGAATGCAATCTCTGGGGCCAACGTCCTGACTTTC. Protein: CAWNAISGANVLTF.

This clone was counted at least ten times. V gene TRBV7-2 combines with J gene TRBJ1-1, with D uncertain. CDR1 is SGHTA, CDR2 FQGNSA, per germline. V was pared by 5 bases and J by 10 bases, with 14 bases between. The CDR3 spans 12 residues. The CDR3 sequence: CASSPTVGAAFF. CDR3 nucleotide sequence: TGTGCCAGCAGCCCAACCGTCGGAGCAGCTTTCTTT.